A selection of T cell receptor beta chains follows, all from one sample in a study of blood T cell repertoires in COVID-19. Generated by immunoSEQ multiplex PCR, the TCRdb table keeps only in-frame clones and is missing some. The data hold about 180,000 clones, with 80% observed a single time. The sequenced sample consisted of peripheral blood. Every receptor here comes from a man between 65 and 80 years old with active or convalescent COVID-19. Both conserved end residues are trimmed from each CDR3.

>TRBJ1-5|TRBV11-2
ASNPTSTEFSNQPQH
>TRBJ2-7|TRBV6-5
ASSRDTYEQY
>TRBJ1-6|TRBV7-9
ASSTGTGSSPLH
>TRBJ1-5|TRBV5-1
ASSLSGREGQPQH
>TRBJ1-2|TRBV29-1
SVVEAGFYT
>TRBJ2-2|TRBV20-1
SASRGTGELF
>TRBJ2-3|TRBV11-2
ASGSDSYTQY
>TRBJ2-7|TRBV11-2
ASSLAGDGSYEQY
>TRBJ2-5|TRBV27
ASSSTGAGEETQY
>TRBJ2-2|TRBV11-3
ASSSNMAGELF
>TRBJ2-3|TRBV18
ASSPFSGATDTQY
>TRBJ2-1|TRBV6-6
ASSPRSRGGYNEQF
>TRBJ1-5|TRBV19
ASRREAGNQPQH
>TRBJ1-1|TRBV9
ASSVVQMSPEAF
>TRBJ1-1|TRBV27
ASGPFGTVLNTEAF
>TRBJ1-5|TRBV10-3
ATAKTGIDQPQH
>TRBJ2-5|TRBV5-1
ASRLAGGTWETQY
>TRBJ2-5|TRBV27
ASSPGTSGAHETQY
>TRBJ1-2|TRBV19
ASSQGDLYGYT
>TRBJ2-2|TRBV10-3
AISEAGRTGELF
>TRBJ1-2|TRBV21-1
ASSKVRTGQEKGYGYT
>TRBJ1-1|TRBV28
ASSPGEGGGTEAF
>TRBJ2-5|TRBV11-2
ASSHGLEETQY
>TRBJ1-5|TRBV19
ASSIVGDRQPQH
>TRBJ2-3|TRBV6-5
ASRPGLSTDTQY
>TRBJ1-2|TRBV6-2/TRBV6-3
ASSYQTGGGYT
>TRBJ2-2|TRBV5-5
ASSFGRVTNTGELF
>TRBJ2-7|TRBV7-9
ASSFDRGRYEQY
>TRBJ2-7|TRBV7-2
ASSLGQVPLYEQY
>TRBJ2-7|TRBV27
ASTSLGGAETRDEQY